This TCR beta chain was sequenced during a study of early T cells in non-severe SARS-CoV-2 infection. The CDR3 extends over 12 amino acids. V lost 5 bases and J lost 8, with 12 bases in between. Germline CDR1 reads SGHDN; CDR2 reads FVKESK. Individually, cDNA molecules had unique molecular identifiers attached to them. A single record per CDR3 protein comes from TCRdb applying MiXCR to the 5' RACE reads. Of approximately 120,000 distinct CDR3 sequences listed, 14% to 15% are singletons. The V gene is TRBV14, the J gene TRBJ2-5; a possible D gene is TRBD1 (6 bases). The clonotype was recovered from an adult who was a healthcare worker with PCR-confirmed SARS-CoV-2 infection or an uninfected control (not recorded which). The sequenced material came from whole blood. The CDR3 sequence is CASSALGGTQYF. The DNA for the CDR3 is TGTGCCAGCAGCGCCCTAGGGGGAACCCAGTACTTC.